These T cell receptor beta chains were read from a single sample in a study of blood T cell repertoires in COVID-19. This table comes from immunoSEQ multiplex PCR, and its TCRdb copy is limited to in-frame clones, with some not included. The data contain 95,000 to 110,000 clones, roughly 87% of them seen just once; the ten biggest clones take up 5% to 8%. The material sequenced was peripheral blood. Receptor source: a human donor in a cohort sampled during active COVID-19. Each CDR3 is given with its conserved first and last residue. The D gene is left open where the match is weak. Clone size appears in some rows only: once, few, many, or a class for an expanded clone.

v_gene	j_gene	d_gene	abundance	CDR3aa	CDR3nt
TRBV7-9	TRBJ2-7	-	-	CASSQSWGQVFYEQYF	TGTGCCAGCAGCCAATCCTGGGGGCAGGTGTTCTACGAGCAGTACTTC
TRBV5-1	TRBJ2-1	TRBD1	-	CASSTRQGSSYNEQFF	TGCGCCAGCAGCACGAGACAGGGCAGCTCCTACAATGAGCAGTTCTTC
TRBV5-1	TRBJ2-2	-	-	CASSFRGGGELFF	TGCGCCAGCAGCTTCAGGGGTGGCGGGGAGCTGTTTTTT
TRBV27	TRBJ2-1	TRBD2	-	CASSLPNSGGALDYNEQFF	TGTGCCAGCAGTTTACCAAATAGCGGGGGGGCCCTTGATTACAATGAGCAGTTCTTC
TRBV19	TRBJ2-3	-	-	CASSSTPSTDTQYF	TGTGCCAGTAGTTCTACTCCTAGCACAGATACGCAGTATTTT
TRBV5-1	TRBJ2-1	TRBD1	once	CASSERPGQKQFF	TGCGCCAGCAGCGAAAGACCGGGACAGAAGCAGTTCTTC
TRBV5-1	TRBJ2-5	-	-	CASSLYLGLAQETQYF	TGCGCCAGCAGCTTGTACTTGGGACTCGCACAAGAGACCCAGTACTTC
TRBV6-1	TRBJ1-5	TRBD1	once	CASSEYDRDYQPQHF	TGTGCCAGCAGTGAATACGACAGGGATTATCAGCCCCAGCATTTT
TRBV4-1	TRBJ1-5	-	-	CASSQVTGGNQPQHF	TGCGCCAGCAGCCAGGTAACCGGGGGCAATCAGCCCCAGCATTTT
TRBV9	TRBJ2-3	-	-	CASSVVALGGTDTQYF	TGTGCCAGCAGCGTAGTAGCCCTAGGGGGCACAGATACGCAGTATTTT
TRBV19	TRBJ1-2	-	once	CASSPPPPWGRVYDGYTF	TGTGCCAGTAGTCCCCCCCCGCCTTGGGGGCGGGTGTACGATGGCTACACCTTC
TRBV28	TRBJ2-3	-	-	CASSFMGRSTDTQYF	TGTGCCAGCAGTTTTATGGGCCGTAGCACAGATACGCAGTATTTT
TRBV10-2	TRBJ2-7	-	few	CASSAAGPYEQYF	TGCGCCAGCAGTGCCGCAGGTCCCTACGAGCAGTACTTC
TRBV25-1	TRBJ1-6	TRBD1	-	CASSAIPGQGTSPLHF	TGTGCCAGCAGTGCGATTCCGGGACAGGGGACTTCACCCCTCCACTTT
TRBV2	TRBJ1-4	-	-	CASSEGATTKLFF	TGTGCCAGCAGTGAAGGGGCTACGACCAAACTGTTTTTT
TRBV27	TRBJ2-5	-	-	CASSLSFAGTQYF	TGTGCCAGCAGTTTATCGTTTGCGGGGACCCAGTACTTC
TRBV10-3	TRBJ1-5	TRBD1	-	CANRDRVNQPQHF	TGTGCCAACCGGGACAGGGTGAATCAGCCCCAGCATTTT
TRBV10-3	TRBJ2-2	-	-	CAISESGRGTGELFF	TGTGCCATCAGTGAGTCGGGTAGGGGAACCGGGGAGCTGTTTTTT
TRBV29-1	TRBJ2-1	TRBD1	-	CSVARTGTYNEQFF	TGCAGCGTTGCCCGGACAGGGACCTACAATGAGCAGTTCTTC
TRBV7-9	TRBJ1-1	-	-	CASSYVGFEAFF	TGTGCCAGCAGTTACGTGGGCTTTGAAGCTTTCTTT
TRBV5-4	TRBJ2-3	TRBD2	-	CASSSGQRGQLNTQYF	TGTGCCAGCAGCTCGGGCCAGCGGGGGCAGTTGAATACGCAGTATTTT
TRBV10-3	TRBJ1-3	TRBD1	-	CAITRGQGANGNTIYF	TGTGCCATCACTCGCGGACAGGGGGCTAATGGAAACACCATATATTTT
TRBV7-9	TRBJ2-7	TRBD2	-	CASSLSSGGYEQYF	TGTGCCAGCAGCTTATCCAGCGGGGGCTACGAGCAGTACTTC
TRBV28	TRBJ1-1	-	-	CASRKQGENTEAFF	TGTGCCAGCAGGAAACAGGGTGAGAACACTGAAGCTTTCTTT
TRBV9	TRBJ2-1	TRBD1	-	CASSVAGTGAYNEQFF	TGTGCCAGCAGCGTAGCTGGGACAGGTGCCTACAATGAGCAGTTCTTC
TRBV19	TRBJ1-1	-	few	CASWALQGSGTEAFF	TGTGCCAGTTGGGCCCTACAGGGAAGTGGAACTGAAGCTTTCTTT
TRBV5-5	TRBJ2-2	TRBD1	-	CASSLGQGGYTGELFF	TGTGCCAGCAGCCTGGGACAGGGTGGGTACACCGGGGAGCTGTTTTTT
TRBV28	TRBJ2-1	-	-	CASSSSGSYNEQFF	TGTGCCAGCAGTTCCAGCGGTTCCTACAATGAGCAGTTCTTC
TRBV28	TRBJ2-6	-	-	CASRGEVMGSGANVLTF	TGTGCCAGCAGGGGGGAGGTTATGGGCTCTGGGGCCAACGTCCTGACTTTC
TRBV19	TRBJ1-3	-	-	CASRTSGNTIYF	TGTGCCAGTAGAACTTCTGGAAACACCATATATTTT
TRBV5-1	TRBJ2-5	-	-	CASSLTTVQETQYF	TGCGCCAGCAGCTTAACGACAGTACAAGAGACCCAGTACTTC
TRBV28	TRBJ2-2	TRBD2	few	CASSDSGRNTGELFF	TGTGCCAGCAGTGATAGCGGGAGGAACACCGGGGAGCTGTTTTTT
TRBV4-2	TRBJ2-5	TRBD2	-	CASSHRLAGEETQYF	TGTGCCAGCAGCCATAGACTAGCGGGGGAAGAGACCCAGTACTTC
TRBV6-5	TRBJ1-5	-	-	CASGSTTGTNQPQHF	TGTGCCAGCGGAAGTACCACAGGAACCAATCAGCCCCAGCATTTT
TRBV9	TRBJ2-5	TRBD2	-	CASSPLRLAGLETQYF	TGTGCCAGCAGCCCCTTAAGGCTAGCGGGGTTGGAGACCCAGTACTTC
TRBV28	TRBJ2-1	TRBD2	few	CASSPTGTSGRNEQFF	TGTGCCAGCAGTCCGACCGGGACTAGCGGGAGGAACGAGCAGTTCTTC
TRBV3-1/TRBV3-2	TRBJ2-3	TRBD1	-	CASSQEGWDRTTDTQYF	TGTGCCAGCAGCCAAGAAGGGTGGGACAGGACCACAGATACGCAGTATTTT
TRBV6-6	TRBJ2-5	-	few	CASAPPGSQETQYF	TGTGCCAGCGCCCCGCCCGGGAGCCAAGAGACCCAGTACTTC
TRBV5-1	TRBJ2-5	TRBD1	once	CASRTGILETQYF	TGCGCCAGCAGGACAGGGATATTGGAGACCCAGTACTTC